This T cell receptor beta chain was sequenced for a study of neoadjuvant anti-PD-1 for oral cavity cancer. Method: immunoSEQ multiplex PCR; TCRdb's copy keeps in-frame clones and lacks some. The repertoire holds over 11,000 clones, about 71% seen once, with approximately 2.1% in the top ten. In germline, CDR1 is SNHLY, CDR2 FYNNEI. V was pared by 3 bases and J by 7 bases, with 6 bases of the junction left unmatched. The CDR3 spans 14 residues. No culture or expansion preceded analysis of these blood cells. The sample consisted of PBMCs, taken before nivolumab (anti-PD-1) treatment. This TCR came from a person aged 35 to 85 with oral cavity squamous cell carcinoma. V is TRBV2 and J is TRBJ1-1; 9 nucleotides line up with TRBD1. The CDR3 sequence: CASSETGGILEAFF. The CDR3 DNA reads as TGTGCCAGCAGTGAGACAGGGGGGATTCTTGAAGCTTTCTTT.